The 23 T cell receptor beta chains presented below share a single source sample, sequenced in a study of T cell repertoires in cytomegalovirus infection. TCRdb re-analysed the reads in MiXCR, keeping a single row per CDR3 protein. The sample includes some 220,000 distinct CDR3 sequences, around 6.4% of them seen just once. The sample consisted of PBMCs. The origin of the receptors is a human donor in good health (CMV status not recorded). Some clones in this sample may be carry-over from other donors' samples.

This clonotype was seen repeatedly, ten times or more. The V call is TRBV6-2 or TRBV6-3, the J call TRBJ2-6; TRBD1 might be the D (5 bases). Germline loops: CDR1 MNHEY, CDR2 SVGEGT. The CDR3 contains 13 residues. Trimming left V 6 bases short and J 3 bases short, with 6 bases between. The CDR3, as DNA: TGTGCCAGCAGGGGGCATGGGGCCAACGTCCTGACTTTC. Protein: CASRGHGANVLTF.

This clonotype was observed many times. CDR3 sequence reads: CASGGDLAGQYF. The CDR3 region has the DNA TGTGCCAGCGGCGGCGACTTGGCTGGGCAGTATTTT. The V call is TRBV6-2 or TRBV6-3, the J call TRBJ2-3, with unresolved D. This CDR3 is built from 12 residues. Looked up from germline, CDR1 is MNHEY and CDR2 is SVGEGT. V lost 8 bases and J lost 11, with 17 bases in between.

This clonotype was counted ten times or more. CDR3 sequence: CASSPGQTGDEQFF. The CDR3 coding sequence is TGTGCCAGCAGTCCTGGACAGACGGGGGATGAGCAGTTCTTC. The V call is TRBV7-2, the J call TRBJ2-1; D tentatively reads TRBD1 or TRBD2 (6 bases each). CDR1 is SGHTA and CDR2 is FQGNSA in the germline V gene. The CDR3 is made up of 14 amino acids. V dropped 6 bases and J dropped 8 bases, with 17 bases sitting between them.

This clonotype was picked up a small number of times. V usage is TRBV2 and J usage is TRBJ1-2, with 9 bases fitting TRBD1. The CDR3 contains 15 residues. The V gene's germline CDR1 is SNHLY and CDR2 FYNNEI. Germline trimming cut 6 bases from V and 7 bases from J; bases unmatched to any gene: 12. In DNA, the CDR3 is TGTGCCAGCAGAAATACAGGGGGCAAGCTTGGTGGCTACACCTTC. It yields the protein CASRNTGGKLGGYTF. Full variable domain (missing parts from reference TRBV2 and TRBJ1-2): EPEVTQTPSHQVTQMGQEVILRCVPISNHLYFYWYRQILGQKVEFLVSFYNNEISEKSEIFDDQFSVERPDGSNFTLKIRSTKLEDSAMYFCASRNTGGKLGGYTFGSGTRLTVV.

This clonotype occurred many times. The chain uses TRBV10-1 and TRBJ1-1; 7 nucleotides match TRBD1. V shed 3 bases, J shed 8 bases, and the junction held 6 bases outside the gene matches. Germline lookup yields CDR1 WNHNN and CDR2 SYGVQD (reference sequence). This CDR3 contains 13 residues. DNA for the CDR3: TGCGCCAGCAGTGAAGGCAGGGGGTCAGAAGCTTTCTTT. Its translation: CASSEGRGSEAFF.

In its sample, this clonotype was seen many times. V usage is TRBV7-3 and J usage is TRBJ1-1; no clear D. The V gene's germline CDR1 is SGHTA and CDR2 FQGTGA. The V and J ends lost 3 bases and 2 bases respectively, with 7 bases between them. The CDR3 consists of 13 residues. The CDR3 bases are TGTGCCAGCAGCTTTACGTTTAACACTGAAGCTTTCTTT. Translating it yields CASSFTFNTEAFF.

This clonotype came up many times. This chain uses TRBV6-2 or TRBV6-3 with TRBJ2-1; 14 nucleotides align to TRBD2. The CDR3 totals 15 residues. CDR1 is MNHEY and CDR2 is SVGEGT in the germline V gene. Trimming took 5 bases from V and 10 from J; bases not matched to a gene: 7. The CDR3 DNA reads TGTGCCAGCAGTCCCGGACTAGCGGGGGGTCACGAGCAGTTCTTC. This codes for CASSPGLAGGHEQFF.

This clonotype has ten or more counts. The V call is TRBV7-2, the J call TRBJ2-7; 9 positions match TRBD1. The trim removed 4 bases at V and 4 bases at J, leaving 11 bases unmatched. Germline V gene lookup returns CDR1 SGHTA and CDR2 FQGNSA. The CDR3 extends over 16 amino acids. The chain's CDR3 is CASSSDVGTGLYEQYF. The CDR3 DNA follows: TGTGCCAGCAGCTCGGACGTCGGGACAGGGCTTTACGAGCAGTACTTC.

This clonotype has a count of ten or more. V and J are TRBV5-1 and TRBJ2-3; D unclear. V lost 2 bases and J 3 bases, leaving 7 bases between the germline ends. Germline CDR1 is SGHRS and CDR2 is YFSETQ. The CDR3 consists of 13 residues. In DNA form, the CDR3 reads TGCGCCAGCAGCTTACATTATACAGATACGCAGTATTTT. Translated, it gives CASSLHYTDTQYF.

This clonotype was seen ten or more times. The chain combines TRBV6-6 with TRBJ2-1, with 7 bases aligning to TRBD1. Looked up from germline, CDR1 is MNHNY and CDR2 is SVGAGI (reference sequence). This CDR3 comprises 16 residues. V shed 2 bases, J shed 2 bases, and the junction held 6 bases outside the gene matches. CDR3 in DNA: TGTGCCAGCAGTTACACTCACAGGGGCCCCTACAATGAGCAGTTCTTC. Its protein is CASSYTHRGPYNEQFF.

This clonotype was counted ten times or more. The chain recombines TRBV7-8 with TRBJ2-6; D unclear. The V end lost 7 bases, the J end lost 4 bases, and 11 bases lay between the germline ends. This CDR3 is 14 amino acids long. Germline CDR1 and CDR2: SGHVS and FQNEAQ. CDR3 in DNA: TGTGCCAGCACCCCTAGAGGAGGGGCCAACGTCCTGACTTTC. Encoded protein: CASTPRGGANVLTF.

This clonotype was seen many times. The chain has TRBV20-1 and TRBJ1-2; perhaps TRBD1 as D (5 bases). Germline V gene sequence: CDR1 DFQATT, CDR2 SNEGSKA (reference sequence). Trimming pared 0 bases from V and 3 bases from J, leaving 8 bases between. The CDR3 runs to 13 residues. The CDR3 bases are TGCAGTGCTAGAGATTGGGGCTACTATGGCTACACCTTC. Translation: CSARDWGYYGYTF.

At least ten counts were recorded for this clonotype. The chain uses TRBV6-2 or TRBV6-3 and TRBJ2-6, with TRBD2 as a possible D gene (5 bases). This CDR3 has 16 residues. V lost 7 bases, J lost 0 bases, and 13 bases lay in between. Germline V gene lookup returns CDR1 MNHEY and CDR2 SVGEGT. The CDR3: CASTPWTGSGANVLTF. The CDR3 bases are TGTGCCAGCACCCCATGGACTGGCTCTGGGGCCAACGTCCTGACTTTC.

This clonotype was seen more than once but under ten times. This sequence joins TRBV30 and TRBJ2-7, with a possible D match to TRBD1 (6 bases). The CDR3 contains 14 residues. Germline V gives CDR1 GTSNPN, CDR2 SVGIG (reference sequence). Trimming left V 0 bases short and J 2 bases short, with 11 bases between. Written as DNA, the CDR3 is TGTGCCTGGAGTGTAAAGGGGGTCCCCTACGAGCAGTACTTC. Its translation: CAWSVKGVPYEQYF.

This clonotype was recorded at least ten times. V is TRBV5-5 and J is TRBJ1-1; D unresolved. Germline CDR1 reads SGHKS; CDR2 reads YYEKEE (reference sequence). This CDR3 is built from 14 residues. Trimming cost V 0 bases and J 6 bases, with 12 bases left between them. The CDR3 region has the DNA TGTGCCAGCAGCTTGGCCGACGGGAAGGCTGAAGCTTTCTTT. The encoded protein is CASSLADGKAEAFF. Full variable domain (outside the CDR3, taken from reference TRBV5-5 and TRBJ1-1): DAGVTQSPTHLIKTRGQQVTLRCSPISGHKSVSWYQQVLGQGPQFIFQYYEKEERGRGNFPDRFSARQFPNYSSELNVNALLLGDSALYLCASSLADGKAEAFFGQGTRLTVV.

This clonotype was seen at least ten times. The CDR3 nucleotides read TGTGCCAGCAGGGCGGGACAGGGAAATTCACCCCTCCACTTT. Translation: CASRAGQGNSPLHF. The chain joins TRBV7-2 to TRBJ1-6, with 9 nucleotides matching TRBD1. CDR3 size: 14 residues. Germline CDR1 reads SGHTA; CDR2 reads FQGNSA. Germline trimming cut 6 bases from V and 7 bases from J; bases unmatched to any gene: 4.

The chain is built from TRBV18 and TRBJ2-3, with 7 bases aligning to TRBD2. The germline CDR1 and CDR2 sequences are KGHSH and LQKENI. V dropped 3 bases and J dropped 6; count of bases not matched to a gene: 6. The CDR3 runs to 14 residues. The chain's CDR3 is CASSPSTSSDTQYF. The CDR3 DNA reads TGTGCCAGCTCACCCTCGACTAGCTCGGATACGCAGTATTTT.

The rearrangement uses TRBV6-2 or TRBV6-3 and TRBJ2-1, with TRBD2 identical over 11 bases. CDR1 and CDR2 (germline): MNHEY, SVGEGT. J gave up 8 bases and V 2 bases, and 8 bases lay outside the gene matches. The CDR3 has 16 residues. Written as DNA, the CDR3 is TGTGCCAGCAGTTACCCCCTAGCGGGGGGCTCCGATGAGCAGTTCTTC. Translating gives CASSYPLAGGSDEQFF.

The CDR3 region is CSAGRLPANEQFF. DNA of the CDR3: TGCAGCGCCGGCCGGCTCCCGGCAAATGAGCAGTTCTTC. The V call is TRBV29-1, the J call TRBJ2-1; D is undetermined. This CDR3 has 13 residues. Per germline, CDR1 SQVTM and CDR2 ANQGSEA. V lost 7 bases to trimming and J lost 7 bases, with 17 bases between them.

This clonotype was seen many times. The V call is TRBV28, the J call TRBJ2-3; D possibly uses TRBD1 or TRBD2 (5 bases each). The germline CDR1 and CDR2 sequences are MDHEN and SYDVKM. This CDR3 contains 14 residues. Trimming left V 10 bases short and J 5 bases short, with 19 bases between. CDR3 sequence: CATHEGPSRDTQYF. CDR3 nucleotides: TGTGCCACCCACGAGGGGCCTTCCAGAGATACGCAGTATTTT.

V and J are TRBV29-1 and TRBJ2-1; 13 nucleotides line up with TRBD2. Germline assignment: CDR1 SQVTM and CDR2 ANQGSEA. This CDR3 is built from 15 residues. V dropped 1 base and J dropped 6; count of bases not matched to a gene: 3. The chain's CDR3 is CSVEVGLAGSNEQFF. The CDR3 DNA reads as TGCAGCGTTGAAGTGGGACTAGCGGGGTCCAATGAGCAGTTCTTC.

This clonotype was observed a few times. The chain uses TRBV28 and TRBJ2-7; the D gene is possibly TRBD2 (5 bases). Germline CDR1 is MDHEN and CDR2 is SYDVKM. The CDR3 consists of 10 residues. Trimming left V 6 bases short and J 11 bases short, with 11 bases between. The CDR3 protein is CASSPGSEYF. As DNA, the CDR3 is TGTGCCAGCAGCCCGGGGTCGGAGTACTTC.

This clonotype was recorded at least ten times. This chain joins TRBV7-2 and TRBJ2-7; 11 nucleotides align to TRBD2. Germline loops: CDR1 SGHTA, CDR2 FQGNSA. The trim removed 5 bases at V and 2 bases at J, leaving 5 bases unmatched. The length of the CDR3 is 15 residues. The CDR3 loop is CASSLLAGDPYEQYF. As DNA, the CDR3 is TGTGCCAGCAGCCTACTAGCGGGGGATCCCTACGAGCAGTACTTC.